Listed below are T cell receptor beta chains from one sample, sequenced in a study of T cells in Graves' hyperthyroidism and ophthalmopathy. Each CDR3 protein gets one entry after TCRdb re-called the multiplex PCR reads with MiXCR. The sample has 470,000 or so distinct CDR3 sequences, more than 20% seen once. Sequences were obtained from blood. The receptors originated from a young man with Graves' hyperthyroidism. CDR3s include the opening cysteine and the closing phenylalanine or tryptophan. D genes are given only for firm matches. Some rows mark clone size as missing; the rest say once, few, many or name a class of expanded clone.

v_gene	abundance	d_gene	j_gene	CDR3aa	CDR3nt
TRBV5-1	many	TRBD1	TRBJ1-1	CASSWTGGQNTEAFF	TGCGCCAGCAGCTGGACAGGGGGCCAGAACACTGAAGCTTTCTTT
TRBV20-1	many	-	TRBJ1-5	CSAGGPNQPQHF	TGCAGTGCAGGAGGGCCCAATCAGCCCCAGCATTTT
TRBV15	many	-	TRBJ1-1	CATSRVLRNTEAFF	TGTGCCACCAGCAGGGTTCTCAGGAACACTGAAGCTTTCTTT
TRBV12-3/TRBV12-4	many	TRBD1	TRBJ1-1	CASSHTGQGRNTEAFF	TGTGCCAGCAGTCATACCGGACAGGGAAGGAACACTGAAGCTTTCTTT
TRBV5-1	few	TRBD1	TRBJ2-2	CASRPDRGHTGELFF	TGCGCCAGCAGACCCGACAGGGGGCACACCGGGGAGCTGTTTTTT
TRBV12-5	many	-	TRBJ1-2	CASALTEHGYTF	TGTGCTAGTGCCTTGACGGAGCATGGCTACACCTTC
TRBV18	many	-	TRBJ2-7	CASSLTKEQYF	TGTGCCAGCTCACTGACTAAGGAGCAGTACTTC
TRBV27	many	-	TRBJ2-7	CASKGSSYEQYF	TGTGCCAGCAAAGGCAGCTCCTACGAGCAGTACTTC
TRBV20-1	many	-	TRBJ2-7	CSASPRAHTPYEQYF	TGCAGTGCTAGCCCCCGGGCCCATACCCCCTACGAGCAGTACTTC
TRBV6-4	-	TRBD1	TRBJ1-5	CASSDRGTVGDQPQHF	TGTGCCAGCAGTGACCGAGGGACAGTGGGAGATCAGCCCCAGCATTTT